This TCR beta chain was profiled in a study of T-cell reconstitution after alpha-beta-depleted transplantation in children. This CDR3 has 16 residues. Looked up from germline, CDR1 is SGHRS and CDR2 is YFSETQ. This clonotype has at least ten counts. The junction shows a germline mismatch at one end, possibly a read error. TCRbeta library construction was performed incorporating unique molecular identifiers. MiXCR, run by TCRdb on the PCR reads, gives a single entry per CDR3 protein. The sample has some 200,000 distinct CDR3 sequences, roughly 15% seen once; the top ten hold around 14%. The gene calls are TRBV5-1 and TRBJ2-5; 7 bases map to TRBD1. The specimen comprised PBMCs from the stem cell graft donor, sampled from the stem cell graft. The sequence was obtained from a human donor who donated a stem cell graft to a child with acute lymphoblastic leukemia. CDR3 sequence reads: CASSLVPGQDQETQYF. DNA for the CDR3: TGCGCCAGCAGCTTGGTTCCAGGACAGGACCAGGAGACCCAGTACTTC.